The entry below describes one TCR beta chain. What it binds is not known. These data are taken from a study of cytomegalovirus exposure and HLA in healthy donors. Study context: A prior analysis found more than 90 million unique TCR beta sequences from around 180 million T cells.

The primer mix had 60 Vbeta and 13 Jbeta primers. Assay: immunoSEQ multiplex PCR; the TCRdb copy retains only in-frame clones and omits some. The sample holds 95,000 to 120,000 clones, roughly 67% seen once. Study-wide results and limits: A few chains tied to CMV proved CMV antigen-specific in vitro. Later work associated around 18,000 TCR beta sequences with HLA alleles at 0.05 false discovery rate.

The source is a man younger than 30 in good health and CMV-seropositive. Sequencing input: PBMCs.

The CDR3 is CATSTLGTSPHNEQFF. CDR3 nucleotides: TGTGCCACCAGCACCCTAGGGACTAGCCCCCACAATGAGCAGTTCTTC. The V and J genes are TRBV15 and TRBJ2-1, with 9 bases matching TRBD2. Germline CDR1 is LNHNV and CDR2 is YYDKDF (reference sequence). The trim removed 4 bases at V and 5 bases at J, leaving 9 bases unmatched. This CDR3 has 16 amino acids.